A few counts support the clone carrying this T cell receptor (beta chain). Per the study methods: Cell counts per sample came from amplifying reference gene primers. Libraries were prepared by immunoSEQ multiplex PCR; TCRdb keeps only in-frame clonotypes and omits some of them. The V and J calls and clone size were taken over from that table, and D and trimming were inferred from the DNA. The sample yields about 180,000 clones, about 91% seen once. The data belong to a study of blood T cell repertoires in COVID-19. Across the whole study: Collection of acute and convalescent COVID-19 samples took place in the United States, Italy and Spain. T cells, B-cell-depleted T cells, or PBMCs provided the cDNA or gDNA that served as material.

This TCR was sampled from a woman younger than 45 with acute or convalescent COVID-19. Input material: peripheral blood.

The CDR3 is CASSTGKGLYEGSTDTQYF. CDR3 coding DNA: TGCGCCAGCAGCACAGGCAAGGGTCTATACGAAGGAAGCACAGATACGCAGTATTTT. The rearrangement joins TRBV5-1 to TRBJ2-3, with D maybe TRBD1 (5 bases). V was trimmed by 4 bases and J by 0 bases, leaving 24 bases between them. From germline, CDR1 is SGHRS and CDR2 YFSETQ. The CDR3 contains 19 residues.